A single sample gave rise to the 9 T cell receptor beta chains below, sequenced in a study of response to subunit inactivated influenza vaccine. MiXCR, run by TCRdb on the RT-PCR reads, gives a single entry per CDR3 protein. The data show roughly 540,000 distinct CDR3 sequences, roughly a quarter seen once. The sample was also reused in another study, on T cells expressing NK-cell markers. This second study says: Generation of TCR beta cDNA was performed by 5'RACE template switching incorporating UMIs.

The sample was CD4+ T cells sorted from PBMCs, taken roughly 13 days after vaccination. These receptors all stem from a man aged 45-60 years who received an inactivated influenza vaccine.

J is TRBJ2-1 and V is TRBV5-1; 8 positions agree with TRBD1. The germline V gene has CDR1 SGHRS and CDR2 YFSETQ. This CDR3 has 19 residues. After removal of 7 bases from V and 2 bases from J, the junction contained 20 bases not matched to a gene. Here the CDR3 DNA reads TGCGCCAGCCCCGTTCCGCGACAGGGGATATTTCCCCCCTACAATGAGCAGTTCTTC. The encoded protein is CASPVPRQGIFPPYNEQFF.

The chain is built from TRBV5-1 and TRBJ2-2; 7 bases are shared with TRBD2. CDR3 length equals 15 residues. V shed 5 bases and J 6 bases; nucleotides not matched to a gene: 10. The germline gives CDR1 SGHRS, CDR2 YFSETQ. For the CDR3, the DNA is TGCGCCAGCAGGGATGGAGCGGGAACCGCCGGGGAGCTGTTTTTT. Encoded protein: CASRDGAGTAGELFF.

The V call is TRBV11-2, the J call TRBJ2-1, with D unclear. Germline assignment: CDR1 SGHAT and CDR2 FQNNGV. The CDR3 extends over 14 amino acids. V lost 1 base and J 9 bases, leaving 13 bases between the germline ends. The CDR3 DNA sequence: TGTGCCAGCAGCTTAGTGGCTTATAGAGGTGAGCAGTTCTTC. It codes for CASSLVAYRGEQFF.

This clonotype was observed a handful of times. V usage is TRBV4-2 and J usage is TRBJ2-7; no clear D gene. V lost 0 bases and J 2 bases, leaving 5 bases between the germline ends. This CDR3 contains 13 residues. Germline loops: CDR1 LGHNA, CDR2 YNFKEQ. DNA for the CDR3: TGTGCCAGCAGCCAAGATATGGCCTACGAGCAGTACTTC. The encoded protein is CASSQDMAYEQYF.

This clonotype was seen only once. V is TRBV3-1 and J is TRBJ2-3, with TRBD2 matching over 10 bases. V shed 6 bases and J 5 bases; nucleotides not matched to a gene: 8. The CDR3 is 15 residues long. Germline lookup yields CDR1 LGHDT and CDR2 YNNKEL (reference sequence). In nucleotides, the CDR3 is TGTGCCAGCAGGGAGAGCGGGGGGGCCAGAGATACGCAGTATTTT. This codes for CASRESGGARDTQYF.

This clonotype was detected only a few times. The chain is built from TRBV6-2 or TRBV6-3 and TRBJ2-7, with a weak D call TRBD1 (6 bases). CDR1 MNHEY and CDR2 SVGEGT come from the germline V gene. The CDR3 runs to 17 residues. V lost 7 bases and J lost 2, with 24 bases in between. CDR3 nucleotide sequence: TGTGCCAGCAACGCGCGGCGAACGGGACACCAGACCTACGAGCAGTACTTC. Protein: CASNARRTGHQTYEQYF.

This clonotype occurred a few times. V is TRBV15 and J is TRBJ2-7, with D hard to call. The V end was cut by 3 bases, the J end by 6 bases, with 12 bases between. Germline CDR1 is LNHNV and CDR2 is YYDKDF (reference sequence). There are 13 residues in the CDR3. The CDR3 sequence is CATSRPKIAEQYF. CDR3 nucleotides: TGTGCCACCAGCAGGCCGAAGATCGCCGAGCAGTACTTC. Based on the CDR3 plus reference TRBV15 and TRBJ2-7, the full variable domain is DAMVIQNPRYQVTQFGKPVTLSCSQTLNHNVMYWYQQKSSQAPKLLFHYYDKDFNNEADTPDNFQSRRPNTSFCFLDIRSPGLGDTAMYLCATSRPKIAEQYFGPGTRLTVT.

This clonotype was recorded a few times. The rearrangement uses TRBV12-3 or TRBV12-4 and TRBJ2-5; D may be TRBD2 (5 bases). Trimming left V 6 bases short and J 10 bases short, with 15 bases between. The CDR3 has 12 residues. The CDR3 coding sequence is TGTGCCAGCAGCCCGGGGTTGGGGAGCCAGTACTTC. This sequence encodes CASSPGLGSQYF.

This clonotype appeared a few times. V is TRBV30 and J is TRBJ2-1, with D possibly matching TRBD2 (5 bases). This CDR3 is built from 16 residues. Per germline, CDR1 GTSNPN and CDR2 SVGIG (reference sequence). V lost 0 bases and J 2 bases, leaving 14 bases between the germline ends. The CDR3, as DNA: TGTGCCTGGAGTGTAAAAACTAGTTCCCCCTACAATGAGCAGTTCTTC. Residues: CAWSVKTSSPYNEQFF.